This T cell receptor beta chain was sequenced for a study of blood T cells in healthy people across ages. This clonotype was seen just once. Its antigen is unidentified. The germline V gene encodes CDR1 MDHEN and CDR2 SYDVKM. The CDR3 runs to 15 residues. The J segment lost 1 base and the V segment lost 6 bases, leaving 8 bases of the junction unmatched. The second PCR ran roughly 7 to 12 cycles with a sample-barcoded 5' primer and J-beta primers. Each CDR3 protein is one row after TCRdb ran MiXCR on the 5' RACE reads. The sample contains some 900,000 distinct CDR3 sequences, around 28% of which appear only once. Whole-study findings and limits: Higher naive T cell percentage went strongly together with higher TCR beta diversity. With age, beta diversity per million T cells declined roughly linearly, significantly by 40.

The J gene is TRBJ1-1, the V gene TRBV28, with 7 positions matching TRBD1. The receptor was derived from a woman aged 80 or over in good health. Sequencing was done on a sample of blood. CDR3 region: CASRDPGQTNTEAFF. In nucleotides, the CDR3 is TGTGCCAGCAGGGATCCGGGACAGACGAACACTGAAGCTTTCTTT.